Presented here are 32 T cell receptor beta chains from one specimen sequenced in a study of blood T cell repertoires in COVID-19. Profiled with immunoSEQ multiplex PCR; TCRdb holds only in-frame clones, not every one. In the table there are around 250,000 clones, over 80% of which are singletons. Sequenced: PBMCs or T cells enriched from blood (not recorded which). The receptors were sampled from a man over 45 who had been exposed to COVID-19.

The chain joins TRBV6-6 to TRBJ1-2, with D uncertain. Trimming removed 0 bases from V and 8 bases from J, with 19 bases in between. The CDR3 runs to 16 residues. Looked up from germline, CDR1 is MNHNY and CDR2 is SVGAGI (reference sequence). The CDR3 here is CASSYSLDFTKGGYTF. The CDR3 DNA is TGTGCCAGCAGTTACTCGTTGGATTTTACTAAAGGAGGCTACACCTTC.

The J gene is TRBJ1-1, the V gene TRBV30; no reliable D call. The CDR3 loop spans 12 amino acids. V lost 2 bases to trimming and J lost 7 bases, with 11 bases between them. The V gene's germline CDR1 is GTSNPN and CDR2 SVGIG (reference sequence). CDR3 amino acids: CAWSPQNIEAFF. The CDR3 DNA is TGTGCCTGGAGTCCGCAGAATATTGAAGCTTTCTTT. The full variable domain, in which reference TRBV30 and TRBJ1-1 provide the parts outside the CDR3, is SQTIHQWPATLVQPVGSPLSLECTVEGTSNPNLYWYRQAAGRGLQLLFYSVGIGQISSEVPQNLSASRPQDRQFILSSKKLLLSDSGFYLCAWSPQNIEAFFGQGTRLTVV.

The chain links TRBV18 to TRBJ1-4; possible D gene TRBD1, 6 bases. V was trimmed by 2 bases and J by 5 bases, leaving 24 bases between them. The CDR3 is 19 amino acids. Germline V gene data show CDR1 as KGHSH and CDR2 as LQKENI. The CDR3 sequence: CASSPNVVGAGANNEKLFF. DNA for the CDR3: TGTGCCAGCTCACCAAATGTGGTGGGGGCCGGAGCCAACAATGAAAAACTGTTTTTT.

DNA for the CDR3: TGTGCCATCAGTGAAGATGTGAGGCTAGCGGGAGGGCCGGGCACAGATACGCAGTATTTT. This gives the protein CAISEDVRLAGGPGTDTQYF. The rearrangement links TRBV10-3 to TRBJ2-3, with TRBD2 identical over 12 bases. The CDR3 extends over 20 amino acids. The germline V gene has CDR1 ENHRY and CDR2 SYGVKD. The V and J ends lost 3 bases and 1 base, in that order; junction bases with no gene match: 14.

The chain is built from TRBV7-8 and TRBJ2-5; 9 nucleotides line up with TRBD1. This CDR3 contains 14 residues. J lost 4 bases, V lost 5 bases, and 5 bases had no gene match. The germline CDR1 and CDR2 sequences are SGHVS and FQNEAQ. The DNA of the CDR3 is TGTGCCAGCAGCGCGGGACAGGGAATAGAGACCCAGTACTTC. Protein sequence: CASSAGQGIETQYF.

The chain couples TRBV28 to TRBJ1-2; D might be TRBD1 (6 bases). The germline CDR1 and CDR2 sequences are MDHEN and SYDVKM. The CDR3 is made up of 15 amino acids. V was clipped by 4 bases and J by 4 bases, with 16 bases between them. The CDR3 region is CASSSRGPDRYGYTF. The CDR3 DNA reads as TGTGCCAGCAGTTCCAGGGGTCCTGATCGCTATGGCTACACCTTC.

The CDR3 nucleotides are TGTGCCAGCTGGGAGGGGATTCAGATGAACACTGAAGCTTTCTTT. Protein product: CASWEGIQMNTEAFF. The V gene is TRBV5-7, the J gene TRBJ1-1; a possible D gene is TRBD1 (5 bases). TRBV5-7 is an ORF; its function is uncertain. V lost 7 bases, J lost 0 bases, and 16 bases lay in between. This CDR3 has 15 amino acids.

J is TRBJ1-1 and V is TRBV28; 9 bases are a match to TRBD1. This CDR3 is built from 16 residues. The trim removed 5 bases at V and 10 bases at J, leaving 17 bases unmatched. In germline, CDR1 is MDHEN, CDR2 SYDVKM. CDR3 region: CASSPFGTGPFLVAFF. Written as DNA, the CDR3 is TGTGCCAGCAGTCCTTTCGGGACAGGGCCGTTTTTAGTAGCTTTCTTT.

V gene TRBV19 combines with J gene TRBJ1-5; unclear D gene. V dropped 4 bases and J dropped 0 bases, with 16 bases sitting between them. Germline CDR1 and CDR2: LNHDA and SQIVND (reference sequence). This CDR3 comprises 17 residues. The CDR3 sequence: CASSTRGRAHSNQPQHF. CDR3 bases: TGTGCCAGTAGTACCCGGGGAAGGGCACATAGCAATCAGCCCCAGCATTTT.

In nucleotides, the CDR3 is TGCGCCAGCAGCCGGTGGAGGGGGACAGAAACCGCTTTTCCGGACCACTACACCTTC. This codes for CASSRWRGTETAFPDHYTF. The chain employs TRBV4-1 and TRBJ1-2; 7 bases agree with TRBD1. The CDR3 loop spans 19 amino acids. Germline V gives CDR1 MGHRA, CDR2 YSYEKL. V was clipped by 4 bases and J by 10 bases; unmatched bases: 27.

The J gene is TRBJ2-3, the V gene TRBV6-5, with 10 bases fitting TRBD1. Trimming removed 2 bases from V and 3 bases from J; junction bases left unmatched: 2. The CDR3 contains 15 residues. CDR1 is MNHEY and CDR2 is SVGAGI in the germline V gene. Here the CDR3 DNA reads TGTGCCAGCAGTTACCGGACAGGGGGAACAGATACGCAGTATTTT. Encoded protein: CASSYRTGGTDTQYF.

Here the CDR3 reads CSVQRGTSYNEQFF. CDR3 DNA sequence: TGCAGCGTTCAGCGGGGTACCTCCTACAATGAGCAGTTCTTC. V is TRBV29-1 and J is TRBJ2-1; 7 bases are shared with TRBD2. Per the germline V gene, CDR1 is SQVTM and CDR2 is ANQGSEA. Trimming cost V 5 bases and J 0 bases; bases outside gene matches: 4. The CDR3 extends over 14 amino acids.

The rearrangement links TRBV19 to TRBJ2-2, with 14 nucleotides matching TRBD2. The J segment lost 6 bases and the V segment lost 4 bases, leaving 7 bases of the junction unmatched. Germline values: CDR1 LNHDA, CDR2 SQIVND (reference sequence). The CDR3 runs 17 residues. CDR3 in DNA: TGTGCCAGTAGTAGGCCGGGACTAGCGGGAGAGGCCGGGGAGCTGTTTTTT. Translation gives CASSRPGLAGEAGELFF.

The V gene is TRBV5-1, the J gene TRBJ2-3; D is perhaps TRBD2 (5 bases). The CDR3 has 14 residues. V was cut by 0 bases and J by 1 base, with 6 bases left in between. Germline V CDR1 and CDR2: SGHRS, YFSETQ. The CDR3 protein is CASSLVSGTDTQYF. The DNA for the CDR3 is TGCGCCAGCAGCTTGGTTAGCGGCACAGATACGCAGTATTTT.

The rearrangement uses TRBV18 and TRBJ2-1; 7 bases are shared with TRBD1. This CDR3 is built from 16 residues. J lost 6 bases, V lost 6 bases, and 14 bases had no gene match. Looked up from germline, CDR1 is KGHSH and CDR2 is LQKENI. The CDR3 nucleotides are TGTGCCAGCTCCCCCAAGGGACAGACCGTCGCCAATGAGCAGTTCTTC. Translation gives CASSPKGQTVANEQFF.

In DNA form, the CDR3 reads TGTGCCAGCAGCCAAGAACCGGACAGATATGGCTACACCTTC. Encoded protein: CASSQEPDRYGYTF. The V call is TRBV3-1 (or the pseudogene TRBV3-2), the J call TRBJ1-2; possibly TRBD1 for D (6 bases). CDR1 and CDR2 from the germline V gene are LGHDT and YNNKEL (reference sequence). V lost 0 bases and J lost 5, with 10 bases in between. The CDR3 has 14 amino acids.

The J gene is TRBJ1-3, the V gene TRBV28, with no clear D. The CDR3 contains 15 residues. Trimming took 6 bases from V and 0 from J, leaving 12 bases between them. Germline-derived CDR1 and CDR2 are MDHEN and SYDVKM. The CDR3 DNA sequence: TGTGCCAGCAGATTTACTTCGAGCTCTGGAAACACCATATATTTT. Translating it yields CASRFTSSSGNTIYF.

J is TRBJ2-7 and V is TRBV2; weak D call: TRBD1 (5 bases). The CDR3 length is 12 residues. Germline-derived CDR1 and CDR2 are SNHLY and FYNNEI. The V end lost 3 bases, the J end lost 4 bases, and 7 bases lay between the germline ends. The CDR3 DNA sequence: TGTGCCAGCAGTGAGGCAGGGTACGAGCAGTACGTC. It yields the protein CASSEAGYEQYV.

This rearrangement joins TRBV6-1 to TRBJ2-3; tentatively, D is TRBD2 (5 bases). Germline CDR1 reads MNHNS; CDR2 reads SASEGT. V lost 3 bases to trimming and J lost 1 base, with 14 bases between them. This CDR3 is 16 amino acids long. The CDR3 sequence: CASSEMKGEGTDTQYF. DNA for the CDR3: TGTGCCAGCAGTGAGATGAAGGGAGAGGGCACAGATACGCAGTATTTT.

The rearrangement joins TRBV7-6 to TRBJ2-5; 7 nucleotides match TRBD2. The CDR3 runs to 15 residues. Germline V gives CDR1 SGHVS, CDR2 FNYEAQ. V lost 5 bases and J lost 4; bases outside the gene matches: 10. The CDR3 DNA reads as TGTGCCAGCAGCCGGGGGTTTGGCGGGGGAGAGACCCAGTACTTC. Translating gives CASSRGFGGGETQYF.

This clone was counted a single time. The genes are TRBV7-9 and TRBJ1-2; TRBD1 might be the D (5 bases). V lost 11 bases to trimming and J lost 4 bases, with 23 bases between them. The CDR3 consists of 15 residues. Germline-derived CDR1 and CDR2 are SEHNR and FQNEAQ (reference sequence). The CDR3, as DNA: TGTGCCGCAGGGCTAGGGCCCCTATCAAGCTATGGCTACACCTTC. This translates into CAAGLGPLSSYGYTF.

The chain carries TRBV7-9 and TRBJ1-1; D gene ambiguous. With 5 bases removed from V and 6 bases from J, the gap between germline ends came to 7 bases. The CDR3 length is 11 residues. CDR1 is SEHNR and CDR2 is FQNEAQ in the germline V gene (reference sequence). The CDR3 DNA reads as TGTGCCAGCAGCCTAAGCCCTGAAGCTTTCTTT. Its translation is CASSLSPEAFF. Full variable domain (rest looked up from reference TRBV7-9 and TRBJ1-1): DTGVSQNPRHKITKRGQNVTFRCDPISEHNRLYWYRQTLGQGPEFLTYFQNEAQLEKSRLLSDRFSAERPKGSFSTLEIQRTEQGDSAMYLCASSLSPEAFFGQGTRLTVV.

This clone was seen once. The chain joins TRBV5-4 to TRBJ1-1; no definite D call. V shed 4 bases and J shed 4 bases, with 17 bases lying between them. The V gene's germline CDR1 is SGHNT and CDR2 YYREEE (reference sequence). CDR3 length equals 15 residues. The CDR3 reads CASSVKRSGGTEAFF. The CDR3 coding sequence is TGTGCCAGCAGCGTGAAGCGGTCAGGTGGCACTGAAGCTTTCTTT.

CDR3: CSVGGGVGYGYTF. The DNA of the CDR3 is TGCAGCGTTGGAGGGGGCGTCGGCTATGGCTACACCTTC. The chain couples TRBV29-1 to TRBJ1-2; TRBD1 aligns across 7 bases. V shed 4 bases, J shed 4 bases, and the junction held 6 bases outside the gene matches. This CDR3 has 13 residues. Germline lookup yields CDR1 SQVTM and CDR2 ANQGSEA.

The chain employs TRBV5-1 and TRBJ2-2, with D possibly matching TRBD1 (5 bases). The V gene's germline CDR1 is SGHRS and CDR2 YFSETQ. The CDR3 is 15 residues long. V lost 2 bases and J lost 5, with 13 bases in between. The CDR3 bases are TGCGCCAGCAGCTTACAGGAAATCCTAACCGGGGAGCTGTTTTTT. Protein product: CASSLQEILTGELFF.

Only one count was recorded for this clone. The CDR3 DNA sequence: TGTGCCAGCAGCTTAGCGACAGGGTGGAATCAGCCCCAGCATTTT. The encoded protein is CASSLATGWNQPQHF. J is TRBJ1-5 and V is TRBV11-2; 7 nucleotides match TRBD1. Unmatched junction bases numbered 4, after V lost 1 base and J lost 4 bases. Germline lookup yields CDR1 SGHAT and CDR2 FQNNGV. This CDR3 spans 15 amino acids.

The V call is TRBV3-1 (or the pseudogene TRBV3-2), the J call TRBJ1-1; D may be TRBD1 (5 bases). There are 13 residues in the CDR3. Germline CDR1 reads LGHDT; CDR2 reads YNNKEL (reference sequence). V lost 4 bases and J lost 2, with 8 bases in between. The CDR3 loop is CASSLRANTEAFF. The DNA for the CDR3 is TGTGCCAGCAGCCTCAGGGCCAACACTGAAGCTTTCTTT.

The chain is built from TRBV5-1 and TRBJ1-2; 11 bases are shared with TRBD1. The CDR3 extends over 15 amino acids. The trim removed 2 bases at V and 3 bases at J, leaving 3 bases unmatched. Germline values: CDR1 SGHRS, CDR2 YFSETQ. The CDR3 DNA reads as TGCGCCAGCAGCTTTGGACAGGGGGCCTACTATGGCTACACCTTC. It encodes CASSFGQGAYYGYTF.

This chain links TRBV27 with TRBJ1-2; D not resolved. Trimming shortened V by 6 bases and J by 4 bases, and 12 bases separated the two germline ends. Germline CDR1 is MNHEY and CDR2 is SMNVEV (reference sequence). This CDR3 has 13 residues. CDR3 protein: CASSRPEPYGYTF. The CDR3 nucleotides read TGTGCCAGCAGCCGACCGGAGCCCTATGGCTACACCTTC.

This clone was picked up a small number of times. The rearrangement joins TRBV19 to TRBJ1-1, with 11 bases that match TRBD1. Germline CDR1 is LNHDA and CDR2 is SQIVND (reference sequence). This CDR3 is 16 amino acids long. V was pared by 1 base and J by 6 bases, with 7 bases of the junction left unmatched. This CDR3 reads CASSIGDRGFLAEAFF. For the CDR3, the DNA is TGTGCCAGTAGTATAGGGGACAGGGGGTTTTTAGCTGAAGCTTTCTTT. The whole variable domain, remainder taken from reference TRBV19 and TRBJ1-1, is DGGITQSPKYLFRKEGQNVTLSCEQNLNHDAMYWYRQDPGQGLRLIYYSQIVNDFQKGDIAEGYSVSREKKESFPLTVTSAQKNPTAFYLCASSIGDRGFLAEAFFGQGTRLTVV.

The chain couples TRBV28 to TRBJ1-6; 7 bases agree with TRBD1. The V and J ends lost 5 bases and 14 bases, in that order; junction bases with no gene match: 12. The CDR3 extends over 14 amino acids. The V gene's germline CDR1 is MDHEN and CDR2 SYDVKM. As DNA, the CDR3 is TGTGCCAGCAGTCCCCATGAAGGGGGCAAGGCCCTCCACTTT. Protein sequence: CASSPHEGGKALHF.

This clone was detected only once. The rearrangement uses TRBV11-3 and TRBJ1-1, with TRBD1 identical over 12 bases. Per the germline V gene, CDR1 is SGHNT and CDR2 is YENEEA. V lost 4 bases to trimming and J lost 1 base; unmatched junction nucleotides: 10. This CDR3 contains 18 residues. The CDR3 is CASSSYRDRGHGNTEAFF. CDR3 DNA sequence: TGTGCCAGCAGCTCATACCGGGACAGGGGGCACGGGAACACTGAAGCTTTCTTT.